This T cell receptor beta chain comes out of a study of cytomegalovirus exposure and HLA in healthy donors. V lost 4 bases and J 0 bases, leaving 7 bases between the germline ends. In germline, CDR1 is PRHDT, CDR2 FYEKMQ (reference sequence). The CDR3 sequence is 14 residues long. Amplification used 60 Vbeta primers and 13 Jbeta primers. The table came from immunoSEQ multiplex PCR; TCRdb's copy has only in-frame clones and leaves some out. The data contain fewer than 150,000 clones, roughly two thirds of them singletons. V and J are TRBV13 and TRBJ1-5; D is uncertain. The clonotype comes from a human donor in good health. Sequencing used PBMCs. The CDR3, as DNA: TGTGCCAGCAGCTCGGGTTATAGCAATCAGCCCCAGCATTTT. It encodes CASSSGYSNQPQHF. The full variable domain, in which reference TRBV13 and TRBJ1-5 provide the parts outside the CDR3, is AAGVIQSPRHLIKEKRETATLKCYPIPRHDTVYWYQQGPGQDPQFLISFYEKMQSDKGSIPDRFSAQQFSDYHSELNMSSLELGDSALYFCASSSGYSNQPQHFGDGTRLSIL.